The rows below give T cell receptor beta chains drawn from one sample of a study of control samples from healthy donors and cancer patients. Method: immunoSEQ multiplex PCR; TCRdb's copy keeps in-frame clones and lacks some. The sample includes some 150,000 clones, about 89% of them seen just once. The sequenced material came from blood. The receptors shown here come from a man aged 18 to 29 in good health. Each CDR3 is given with its conserved first and last residue.

TRBV14	TRBJ1-2	CASSQTGAHGPYGYTF
TRBV4-1	TRBJ1-4	CASSQDGRGTNEKLFF
TRBV9	TRBJ1-2	CASSVVENYGYTF
TRBV2	TRBJ1-6	CASSEEPAYSPLHF
TRBV19	TRBJ1-4	CASSIQGAGEKLFF
TRBV9	TRBJ2-7	CASSVGTALEQYF
TRBV3-1/TRBV3-2	TRBJ2-7	CASSQGSYEQYF
TRBV4-1	TRBJ2-7	CASSQVQEEQYF
TRBV11-2	TRBJ1-5	CASSLDHLSNQPQHF
TRBV9	TRBJ2-6	CASSQKGQGNSGANVLTF
TRBV10-3	TRBJ2-5	CAITPATGETQYF
TRBV7-2	TRBJ2-6	CASSLVGLTSGANVLTF
TRBV7-2	TRBJ2-3	CASSFDGYTDTQYF
TRBV5-6	TRBJ2-6	CASSLSGTGANVLTF
TRBV13	TRBJ1-4	CASSPGQGNEKLFF
TRBV19	TRBJ2-7	CASGQGSSQYF
TRBV6-5	TRBJ1-5	CASIQTGGGQPQHF
TRBV24-1	TRBJ2-5	CATSEPRGQVKETQYF
TRBV18	TRBJ1-3	CASSRQDPGNTIYF
TRBV19	TRBJ1-4	CARRTAPNEKLFF
TRBV18	TRBJ2-7	CASSPTSGGTGEQYF
TRBV7-9	TRBJ2-1	CASSLASNEQFF
TRBV12-3/TRBV12-4	TRBJ2-1	CASSLFYNEQFF
TRBV27	TRBJ2-7	CASSLSPNSYEQYF
TRBV19	TRBJ2-5	CASSPTGGDKTQYF
TRBV19	TRBJ1-1	CASRRQNTEAFF
TRBV5-6	TRBJ1-2	CASSLSVSYGYTF
TRBV25-1	TRBJ2-2	CASSDRENTGELFF
TRBV5-4	TRBJ1-1	CASSFNSVNTEAFF
TRBV5-4	TRBJ1-2	CASSSGTGGYYGYTF
TRBV28	TRBJ1-6	CASRSTGLPSPLHF
TRBV5-1	TRBJ1-1	CASSPNLPNTEAFF
TRBV7-3	TRBJ1-2	CASSLSGVGIGYTF
TRBV19	TRBJ1-5	CASSMAGSNQPQHF
TRBV6-2/TRBV6-3	TRBJ2-7	CASSYSQGHEQYF
TRBV9	TRBJ2-3	CASSVEGGLADTQYF
TRBV10-3	TRBJ1-5	CAISLEPTGGKPQHF
TRBV7-2	TRBJ1-1	CASSLNGFPNTEAFF